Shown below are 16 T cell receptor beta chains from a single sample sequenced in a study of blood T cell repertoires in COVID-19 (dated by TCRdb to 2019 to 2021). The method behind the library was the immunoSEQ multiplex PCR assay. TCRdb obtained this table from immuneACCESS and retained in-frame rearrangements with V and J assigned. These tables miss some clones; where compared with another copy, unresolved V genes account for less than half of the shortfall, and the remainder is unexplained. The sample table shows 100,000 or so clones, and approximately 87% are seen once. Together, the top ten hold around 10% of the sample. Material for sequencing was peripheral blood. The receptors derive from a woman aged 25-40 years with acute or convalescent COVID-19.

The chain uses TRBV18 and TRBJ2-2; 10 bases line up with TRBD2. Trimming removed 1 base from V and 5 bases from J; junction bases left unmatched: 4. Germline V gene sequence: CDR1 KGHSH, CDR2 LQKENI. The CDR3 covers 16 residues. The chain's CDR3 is CASSPQRGGRTGELFF. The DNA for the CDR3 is TGTGCCAGCTCACCACAGCGGGGGGGCCGGACCGGGGAGCTGTTTTTT.

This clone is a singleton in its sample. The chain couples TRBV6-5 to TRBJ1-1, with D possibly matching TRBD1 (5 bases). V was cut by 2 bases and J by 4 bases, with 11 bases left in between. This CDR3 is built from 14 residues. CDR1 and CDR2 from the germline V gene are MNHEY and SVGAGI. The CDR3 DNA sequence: TGTGCCAGCAGTTACGTGGAGGGGAGCACTGAAGCTTTCTTT. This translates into CASSYVEGSTEAFF.

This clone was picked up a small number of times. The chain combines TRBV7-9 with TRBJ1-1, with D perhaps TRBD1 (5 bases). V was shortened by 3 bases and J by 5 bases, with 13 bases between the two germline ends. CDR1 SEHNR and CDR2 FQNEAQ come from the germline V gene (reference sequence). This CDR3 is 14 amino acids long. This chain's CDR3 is CASSLTGGETEAFF. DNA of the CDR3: TGTGCCAGCAGCTTGACTGGGGGGGAGACTGAAGCTTTCTTT.

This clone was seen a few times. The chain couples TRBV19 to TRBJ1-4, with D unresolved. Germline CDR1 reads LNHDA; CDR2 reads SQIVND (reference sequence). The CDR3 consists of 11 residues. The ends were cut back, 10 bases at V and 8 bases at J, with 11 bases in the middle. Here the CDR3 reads CATLGGEKLFF. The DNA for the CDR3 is TGTGCCACCCTTGGAGGGGAAAAACTGTTTTTT. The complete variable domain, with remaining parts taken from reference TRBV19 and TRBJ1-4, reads DGGITQSPKYLFRKEGQNVTLSCEQNLNHDAMYWYRQDPGQGLRLIYYSQIVNDFQKGDIAEGYSVSREKKESFPLTVTSAQKNPTAFYLCATLGGEKLFFGSGTQLSVL.

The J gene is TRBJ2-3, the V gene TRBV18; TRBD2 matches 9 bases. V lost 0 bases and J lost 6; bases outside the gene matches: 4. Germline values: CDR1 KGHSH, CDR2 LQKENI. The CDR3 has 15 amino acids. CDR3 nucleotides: TGTGCCAGCTCACCACCGGCTAGCGGGGCCGATACGCAGTATTTT. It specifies CASSPPASGADTQYF.

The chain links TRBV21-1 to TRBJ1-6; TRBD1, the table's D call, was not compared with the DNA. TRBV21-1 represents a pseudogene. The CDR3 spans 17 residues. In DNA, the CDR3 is TGTGCCAGCAGCAAAGCGCTTGGGACAGGGTTAAGATCACCCCTCCACTTT. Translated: CASSKALGTGLRSPLHF.

The CDR3 DNA sequence: TGTGCCAGCAGCCAGGGGTCTTACACCGGGGAGCTGTTTTTT. It specifies CASSQGSYTGELFF. The J gene is TRBJ2-2, the V gene TRBV11-2, with D perhaps matching TRBD1 (6 bases). This CDR3 comprises 14 residues. V lost 5 bases and J 3 bases, leaving 10 bases between the germline ends. Looked up from germline, CDR1 is SGHAT and CDR2 is FQNNGV.

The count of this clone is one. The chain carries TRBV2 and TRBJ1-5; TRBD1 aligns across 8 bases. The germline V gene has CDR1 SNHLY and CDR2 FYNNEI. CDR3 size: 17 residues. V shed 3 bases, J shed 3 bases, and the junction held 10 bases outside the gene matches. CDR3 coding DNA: TGTGCCAGCAGTGATGCCGGGACAGGACTATCCAATCAGCCCCAGCATTTT. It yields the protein CASSDAGTGLSNQPQHF.

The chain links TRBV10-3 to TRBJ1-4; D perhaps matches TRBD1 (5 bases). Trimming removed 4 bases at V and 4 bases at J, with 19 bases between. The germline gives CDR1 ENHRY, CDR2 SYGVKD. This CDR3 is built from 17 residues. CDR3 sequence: CAISASIVGLNNEKLFF. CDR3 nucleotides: TGTGCCATCAGTGCTTCTATAGTGGGACTGAATAATGAAAAACTGTTTTTT.

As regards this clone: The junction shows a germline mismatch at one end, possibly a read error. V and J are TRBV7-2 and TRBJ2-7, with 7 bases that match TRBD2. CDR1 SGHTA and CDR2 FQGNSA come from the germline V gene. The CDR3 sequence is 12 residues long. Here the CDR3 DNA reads TGTGCCAGCAGCTTAGGCGGGGGATCTCCCATCTTC. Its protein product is CASSLGGGSPIF.

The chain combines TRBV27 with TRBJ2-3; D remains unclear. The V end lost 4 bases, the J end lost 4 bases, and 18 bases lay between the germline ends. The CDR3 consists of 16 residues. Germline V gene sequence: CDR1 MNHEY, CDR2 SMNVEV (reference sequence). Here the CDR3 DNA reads TGTGCCAGCAGTTCTAAACAGAGTACCGCTCCAGATACGCAGTATTTT. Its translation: CASSSKQSTAPDTQYF.

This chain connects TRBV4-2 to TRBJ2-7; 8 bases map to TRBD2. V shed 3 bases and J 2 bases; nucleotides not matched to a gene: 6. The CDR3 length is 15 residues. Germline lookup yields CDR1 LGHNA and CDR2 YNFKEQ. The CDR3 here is CASSQSAGGPYEQYF. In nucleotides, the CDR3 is TGTGCCAGCAGCCAGTCCGCGGGGGGTCCCTACGAGCAGTACTTC.

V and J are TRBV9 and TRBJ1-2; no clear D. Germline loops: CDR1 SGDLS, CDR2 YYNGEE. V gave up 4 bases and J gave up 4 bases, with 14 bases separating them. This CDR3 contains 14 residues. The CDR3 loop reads CASSLGSLGYGYTF. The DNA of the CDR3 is TGTGCCAGCAGCCTGGGGAGTTTGGGCTATGGCTACACCTTC.

The CDR3 spells CASSESGGYGYTF. CDR3 nucleotide sequence: TGCGCCAGCAGTGAGTCGGGGGGCTATGGCTACACCTTC. The rearrangement joins TRBV10-1 to TRBJ1-2; D may be TRBD1 (5 bases). The CDR3 extends over 13 amino acids. The V and J ends lost 0 bases and 4 bases respectively, with 6 bases between them. Germline CDR1 reads WNHNN; CDR2 reads SYGVQD (reference sequence).

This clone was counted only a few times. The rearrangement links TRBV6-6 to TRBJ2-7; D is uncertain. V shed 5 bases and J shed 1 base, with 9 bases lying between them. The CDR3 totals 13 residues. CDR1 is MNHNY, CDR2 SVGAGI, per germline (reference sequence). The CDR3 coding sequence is TGTGCCAGCAGTCCCACAACATCCTACGAGCAGTACTTC. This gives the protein CASSPTTSYEQYF.

Here the CDR3 DNA reads TGTGCCAGCAGCTTGGAGGGAGGGGTTTATTCACCCCTCCACTTT. Encoded protein: CASSLEGGVYSPLHF. The gene calls are TRBV5-8 and TRBJ1-6; D might be TRBD1 (5 bases). The germline V and J ends were trimmed by 0 bases and 8 bases, with 12 bases remaining between them. CDR1 and CDR2 (germline): SGHTS, YDEGEE. This CDR3 region has 15 residues.